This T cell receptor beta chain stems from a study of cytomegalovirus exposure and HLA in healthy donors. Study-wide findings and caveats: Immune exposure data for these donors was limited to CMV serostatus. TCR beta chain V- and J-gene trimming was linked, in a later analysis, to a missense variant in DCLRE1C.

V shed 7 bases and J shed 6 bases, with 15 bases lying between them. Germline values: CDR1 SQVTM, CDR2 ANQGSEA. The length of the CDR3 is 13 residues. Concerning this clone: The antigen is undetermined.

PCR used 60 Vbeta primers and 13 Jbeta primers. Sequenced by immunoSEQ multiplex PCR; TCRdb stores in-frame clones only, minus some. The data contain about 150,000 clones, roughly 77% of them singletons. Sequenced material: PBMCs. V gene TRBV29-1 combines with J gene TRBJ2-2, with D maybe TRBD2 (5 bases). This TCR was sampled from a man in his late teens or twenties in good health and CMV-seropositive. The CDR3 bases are TGCAGCGCCCACGTCCTAGCCGCCGGGGAGCTGTTTTTT. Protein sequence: CSAHVLAAGELFF.